This is a list of T cell receptor beta chains from one sample in a study of early T cells in non-severe SARS-CoV-2 infection. TCRdb independently ran MiXCR on the 5' RACE reads; one entry per CDR3 protein. The sample includes some 98,000 distinct CDR3 sequences, roughly 15% of them seen just once. Sequencing used whole blood. The receptor set was obtained from an adult who was a healthcare worker with PCR-confirmed SARS-CoV-2 infection or an uninfected control (not recorded which). CDR3s include the opening cysteine and the closing phenylalanine or tryptophan.

V gene: TRBV18
CDR3 length: 13
CDR3 protein: CASSPDPSAEQFF

V gene: TRBV9
CDR3 length: 16
CDR3 protein: CASSVRGPSGANVLTF

V gene: TRBV5-6
CDR3 length: 15
CDR3 protein: CASSLGVGGGSPLHF

V gene: TRBV30
CDR3 length: 18
CDR3 protein: CAWSVQYRPQPFYNEQFF

V gene: TRBV6-5
CDR3 length: 15
CDR3 protein: CASVGRLAGSYEQYF

V gene: TRBV11-2
CDR3 length: 14
CDR3 protein: CASSLGISGNTIYF

V gene: TRBV28
CDR3 length: 15
CDR3 protein: CASIPRGGPYYEQYF

V gene: TRBV27
CDR3 length: 15
CDR3 protein: CASSLSNREWNEQYF

V gene: TRBV7-9
CDR3 length: 13
CDR3 protein: CASSLAQGVPQHF

V gene: TRBV2
CDR3 length: 17
CDR3 protein: CASSVEAQGEAKNIQYF

V gene: TRBV7-8
CDR3 length: 12
CDR3 protein: CASSLGGYGYTF

V gene: TRBV20-1
CDR3 length: 15
CDR3 protein: CSARPEQVLSYEQYF

V gene: TRBV4-3
CDR3 length: 17
CDR3 protein: CASSQERLTEIYNEQFF

V gene: TRBV27
CDR3 length: 15
CDR3 protein: CASSPGLGSSYEQYF

V gene: TRBV20-1
CDR3 length: 16
CDR3 protein: CSARDLGRGSSTEQYF

V gene: TRBV20-1
CDR3 length: 14
CDR3 protein: CSARDSGGVNEQFF

V gene: TRBV7-8
CDR3 length: 11
CDR3 protein: CASRHTDTQYF

V gene: TRBV11-2
CDR3 length: 14
CDR3 protein: CASSLTTEVYEQYF

V gene: TRBV4-3
CDR3 length: 14
CDR3 protein: CASSQGGGVETQYF

V gene: TRBV27
CDR3 length: 11
CDR3 protein: CASSRLDTQYF

V gene: TRBV29-1
CDR3 length: 15
CDR3 protein: CSVEGAGGLTYEQYF

V gene: TRBV27
CDR3 length: 14
CDR3 protein: CASSQLRQQETQYF

V gene: TRBV11-2
CDR3 length: 16
CDR3 protein: CASSLRRDLSYNEQFF

V gene: TRBV29-1
CDR3 length: 14
CDR3 protein: CSVVKPHAADTQYF

V gene: TRBV29-1
CDR3 length: 14
CDR3 protein: CSAWDRVIGTEAFF

V gene: TRBV9
CDR3 length: 15
CDR3 protein: CASSVSLAGTDTQYF

V gene: TRBV4-3
CDR3 length: 12
CDR3 protein: CASSEAGDTQYF

V gene: TRBV2
CDR3 length: 14
CDR3 protein: CASNWGSGANVLTF

V gene: TRBV12-3/TRBV12-4
CDR3 length: 14
CDR3 protein: CASSFLGPQETQYF

V gene: TRBV6-2/TRBV6-3
CDR3 length: 14
CDR3 protein: CASRPTGTNYGYTF

V gene: TRBV15
CDR3 length: 16
CDR3 protein: CATSRERPGTPYEQYF

V gene: TRBV5-6
CDR3 length: 14
CDR3 protein: CASSHISSNYGYTF

V gene: TRBV10-2
CDR3 length: 13
CDR3 protein: CASGTGTLETQYF

V gene: TRBV5-1
CDR3 length: 14
CDR3 protein: CASSLARAAAEAFF

V gene: TRBV7-9
CDR3 length: 16
CDR3 protein: CASSPRSGPANEKLFF

V gene: TRBV3-1
CDR3 length: 19
CDR3 protein: CASSQVVGLAGGNTGELFF

V gene: TRBV12-3/TRBV12-4
CDR3 length: 13
CDR3 protein: CASRRDRPETQYF

V gene: TRBV27
CDR3 length: 15
CDR3 protein: CASSSTGRNTGELFF

V gene: TRBV5-6
CDR3 length: 14
CDR3 protein: CASRYGTEENIQYF

V gene: TRBV5-1
CDR3 length: 19
CDR3 protein: CASSLSYLGTLSFSRGYTF

V gene: TRBV7-2
CDR3 length: 16
CDR3 protein: CASRPGRGRGQETQYF

V gene: TRBV7-8
CDR3 length: 14
CDR3 protein: CASSAVPLGTEAFF

V gene: TRBV20-1
CDR3 length: 13
CDR3 protein: CSARDSGAYEQYF

V gene: TRBV29-1
CDR3 length: 15
CDR3 protein: CSVQTGGWEADTQYF

V gene: TRBV29-1
CDR3 length: 13
CDR3 protein: CSVIGLLTAEAFF

V gene: TRBV12-3/TRBV12-4
CDR3 length: 12
CDR3 protein: CASSIRNSEQYF